This TCR beta chain was identified during a study of spatial heterogeneity in lung cancer. In this sample, this clonotype is medium-sized. The target antigen is unknown. Via MiXCR, TCRdb re-called the 5' RACE reads, giving one row per CDR3 protein. The sample carries about 5,700 distinct CDR3 sequences, approximately 15% recorded once. Overall study results and limits: Intratumoral expanded alpha and beta TCR counts were found to track tumor mutation counts.

Germline CDR1 and CDR2: MDHEN and SYDVKM. Deletions cut 7 bases from V and 0 bases from J, with 13 bases between. The CDR3 runs to 15 residues. Time point of the sample: sample taken at primary tumor resection. This TCR was sampled from a male donor with early-stage non-small cell lung cancer. V is TRBV28 and J is TRBJ1-3; the D is unclear. The material sequenced was lung tumor tissue, taken at surgery. The CDR3 region is CASKNTGRSGNTIYF. The CDR3 DNA reads as TGTGCCAGCAAAAACACCGGCCGCTCTGGAAACACCATATATTTT. The whole variable domain, filled in from reference TRBV28 and TRBJ1-3, reads DVKVTQSSRYLVKRTGEKVFLECVQDMDHENMFWYRQDPGLGLRLIYFSYDVKMKEKGDIPEGYSVSREKKERFSLILESASTNQTSMYLCASKNTGRSGNTIYFGEGSWLTVV.